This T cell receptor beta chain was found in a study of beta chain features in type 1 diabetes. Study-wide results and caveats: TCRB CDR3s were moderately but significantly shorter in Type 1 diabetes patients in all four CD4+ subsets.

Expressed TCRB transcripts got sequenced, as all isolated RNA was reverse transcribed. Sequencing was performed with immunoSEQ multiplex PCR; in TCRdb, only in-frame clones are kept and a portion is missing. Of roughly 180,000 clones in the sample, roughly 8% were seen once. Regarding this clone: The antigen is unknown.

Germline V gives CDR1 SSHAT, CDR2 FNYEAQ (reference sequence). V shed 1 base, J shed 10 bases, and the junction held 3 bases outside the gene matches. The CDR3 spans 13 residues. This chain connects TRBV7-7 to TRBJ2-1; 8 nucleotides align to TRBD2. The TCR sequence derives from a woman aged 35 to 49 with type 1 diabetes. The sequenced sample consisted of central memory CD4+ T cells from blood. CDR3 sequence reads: CASSLGREDEQFF. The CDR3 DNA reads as TGTGCCAGCAGCTTAGGGCGGGAGGACGAGCAGTTCTTC.